This paragraph covers one T cell receptor beta chain sequence. The sample belongs to a study of technical replicates of blood from a few donors. Germline V gives CDR1 SGHDT, CDR2 YYEEEE. The CDR3 runs 15 residues. Trimming removed 3 bases at V and 0 bases at J, with 11 bases between. TCRdb keeps only in-frame clones here, not all; method: immunoSEQ multiplex PCR. The data contain about 73,000 clones, 90% of them singletons. This clonotype was obtained from a human donor in good health. Some clones in this sample may be carry-over from other donors' samples. The V gene is TRBV5-6, the J gene TRBJ2-3; the D is unclear. Specimen: PBMCs. CDR3 in amino acids: CASSSLGGSTDTQYF. The CDR3 DNA reads as TGTGCCAGCAGCTCCCTAGGCGGAAGCACAGATACGCAGTATTTT.